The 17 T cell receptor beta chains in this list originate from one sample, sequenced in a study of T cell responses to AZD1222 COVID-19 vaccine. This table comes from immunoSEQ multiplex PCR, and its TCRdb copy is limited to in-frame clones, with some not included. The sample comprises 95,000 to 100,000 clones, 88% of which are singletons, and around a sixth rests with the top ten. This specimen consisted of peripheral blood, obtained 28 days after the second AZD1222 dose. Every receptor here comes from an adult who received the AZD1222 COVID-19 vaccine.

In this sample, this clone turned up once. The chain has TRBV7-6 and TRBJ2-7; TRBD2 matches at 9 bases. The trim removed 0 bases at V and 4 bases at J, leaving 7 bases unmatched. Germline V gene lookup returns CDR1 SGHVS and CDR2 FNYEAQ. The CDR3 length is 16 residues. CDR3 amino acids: CASSLAASGTGYEQYF. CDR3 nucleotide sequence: TGTGCCAGCAGCTTAGCGGCTAGCGGGACGGGGTACGAGCAGTACTTC. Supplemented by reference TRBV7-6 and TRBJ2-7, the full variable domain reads GAGVSQSPRYKVTKRGQDVALRCDPISGHVSLYWYRQALGQGPEFLTYFNYEAQQDKSGLPNDRFSAERPEGSISTLTIQRTEQRDSAMYRCASSLAASGTGYEQYFGPGTRLTVT.

The CDR3 protein is CASSELQGISYEQYF. The CDR3 nucleotides are TGTGCCAGCAGTGAATTACAGGGGATTTCCTACGAGCAGTACTTC. V usage is TRBV6-1 and J usage is TRBJ2-7, with 7 bases lining up with TRBD1. V trimming: 2 bases; J trimming: 1 base; junction bases outside the gene matches: 5. The CDR3 consists of 15 residues. Germline V gene sequence: CDR1 MNHNS, CDR2 SASEGT.

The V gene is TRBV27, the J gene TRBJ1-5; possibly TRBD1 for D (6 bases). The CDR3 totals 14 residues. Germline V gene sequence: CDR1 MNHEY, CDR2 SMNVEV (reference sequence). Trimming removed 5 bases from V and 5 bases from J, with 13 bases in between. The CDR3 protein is CASSQNRVDQPQHF. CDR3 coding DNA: TGTGCCAGCAGTCAGAACAGGGTGGATCAGCCCCAGCATTTT.

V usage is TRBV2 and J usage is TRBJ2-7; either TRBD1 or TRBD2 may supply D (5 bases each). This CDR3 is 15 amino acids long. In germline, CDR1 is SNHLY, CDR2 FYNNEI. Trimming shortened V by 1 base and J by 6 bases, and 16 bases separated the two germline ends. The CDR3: CASSEVSGSLGEQYF. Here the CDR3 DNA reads TGTGCCAGCAGTGAAGTGTCAGGGAGTTTGGGCGAGCAGTACTTC.

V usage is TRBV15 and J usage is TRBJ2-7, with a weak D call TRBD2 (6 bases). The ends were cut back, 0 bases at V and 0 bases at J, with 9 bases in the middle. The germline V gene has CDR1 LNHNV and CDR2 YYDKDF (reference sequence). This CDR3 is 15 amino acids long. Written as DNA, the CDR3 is TGTGCCACCAGCAGAGAAGCGGGTAACTCCTACGAGCAGTACTTC. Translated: CATSREAGNSYEQYF.

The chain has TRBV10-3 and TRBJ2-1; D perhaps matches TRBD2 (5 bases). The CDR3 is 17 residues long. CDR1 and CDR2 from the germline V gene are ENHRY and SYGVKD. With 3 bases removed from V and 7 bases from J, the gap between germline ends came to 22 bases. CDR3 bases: TGTGCCATCAGTGAATATAGAGGGAGCCCTGGTTGGAATGAGCAGTTCTTC. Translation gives CAISEYRGSPGWNEQFF.

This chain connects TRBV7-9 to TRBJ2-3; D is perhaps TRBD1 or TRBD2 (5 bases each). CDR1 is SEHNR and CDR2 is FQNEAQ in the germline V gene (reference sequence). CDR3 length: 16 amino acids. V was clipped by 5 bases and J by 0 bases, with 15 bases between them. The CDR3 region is CASSPGTAVSTDTQYF. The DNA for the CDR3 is TGTGCCAGCAGCCCTGGGACCGCCGTAAGCACAGATACGCAGTATTTT.

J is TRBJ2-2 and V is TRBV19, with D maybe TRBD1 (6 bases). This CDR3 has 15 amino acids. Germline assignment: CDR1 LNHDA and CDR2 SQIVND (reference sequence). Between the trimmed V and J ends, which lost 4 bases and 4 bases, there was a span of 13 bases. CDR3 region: CASSTGAPRTGELFF. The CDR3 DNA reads TGTGCCAGTAGTACAGGGGCCCCCCGCACCGGGGAGCTGTTTTTT.

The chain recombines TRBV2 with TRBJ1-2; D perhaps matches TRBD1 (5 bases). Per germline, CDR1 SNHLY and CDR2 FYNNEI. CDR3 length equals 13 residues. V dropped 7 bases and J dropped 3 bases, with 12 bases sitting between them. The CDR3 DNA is TGTGCCAGCACCGGCGACAGAGACTATGGCTACACCTTC. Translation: CASTGDRDYGYTF.

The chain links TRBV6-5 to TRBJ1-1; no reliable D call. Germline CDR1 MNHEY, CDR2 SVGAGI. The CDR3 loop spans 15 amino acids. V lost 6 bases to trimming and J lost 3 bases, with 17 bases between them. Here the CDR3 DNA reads TGTGCCAGCAGGGGGATGGCTTGGGTAGACACTGAAGCTTTCTTT. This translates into CASRGMAWVDTEAFF.

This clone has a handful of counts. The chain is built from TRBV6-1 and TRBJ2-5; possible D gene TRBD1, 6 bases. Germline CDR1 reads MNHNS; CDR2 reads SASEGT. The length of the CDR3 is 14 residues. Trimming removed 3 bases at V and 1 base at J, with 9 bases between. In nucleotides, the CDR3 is TGTGCCAGCAGTGACGGACAGACCCAAGAGACCCAGTACTTC. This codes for CASSDGQTQETQYF.

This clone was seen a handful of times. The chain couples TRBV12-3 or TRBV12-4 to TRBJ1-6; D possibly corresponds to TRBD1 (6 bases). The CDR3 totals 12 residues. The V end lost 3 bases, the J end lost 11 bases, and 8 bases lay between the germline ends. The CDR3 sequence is CASSFTGTPLHF. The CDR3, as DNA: TGTGCCAGCAGTTTTACAGGGACACCCCTCCACTTT.

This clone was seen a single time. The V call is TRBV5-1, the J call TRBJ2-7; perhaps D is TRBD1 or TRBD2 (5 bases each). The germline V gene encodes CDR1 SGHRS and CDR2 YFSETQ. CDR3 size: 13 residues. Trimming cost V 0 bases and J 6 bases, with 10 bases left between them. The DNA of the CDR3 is TGCGCCAGCAGCTTGGTGAGAGGGACCGAGCAGTACTTC. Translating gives CASSLVRGTEQYF.

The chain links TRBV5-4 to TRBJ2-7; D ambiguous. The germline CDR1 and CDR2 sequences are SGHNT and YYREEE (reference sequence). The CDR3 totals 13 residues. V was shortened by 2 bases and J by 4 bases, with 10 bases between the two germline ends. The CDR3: CASSFDKTYEQYF. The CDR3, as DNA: TGTGCCAGCAGCTTCGACAAGACTTACGAGCAGTACTTC.

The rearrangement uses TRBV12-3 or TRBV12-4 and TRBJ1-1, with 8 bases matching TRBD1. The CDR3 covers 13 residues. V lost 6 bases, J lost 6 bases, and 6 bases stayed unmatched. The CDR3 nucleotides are TGTGCCAGCAGCCCTATACAGGGGGCTGAAGCTTTCTTT. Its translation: CASSPIQGAEAFF.

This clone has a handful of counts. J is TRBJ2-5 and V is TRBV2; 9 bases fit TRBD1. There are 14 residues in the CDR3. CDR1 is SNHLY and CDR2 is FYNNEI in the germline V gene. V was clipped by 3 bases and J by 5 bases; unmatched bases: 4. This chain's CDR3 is CASSEGQGWETQYF. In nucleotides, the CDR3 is TGTGCCAGCAGTGAGGGACAGGGATGGGAGACCCAGTACTTC.

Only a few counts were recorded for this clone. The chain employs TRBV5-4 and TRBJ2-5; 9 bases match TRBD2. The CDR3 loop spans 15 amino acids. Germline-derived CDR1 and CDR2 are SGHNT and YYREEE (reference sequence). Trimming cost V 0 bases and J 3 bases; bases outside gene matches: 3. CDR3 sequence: CASSLVLAGKETQYF. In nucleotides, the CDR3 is TGTGCCAGCAGCTTGGTTCTAGCGGGAAAAGAGACCCAGTACTTC. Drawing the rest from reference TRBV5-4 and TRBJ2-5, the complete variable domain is ETGVTQSPTHLIKTRGQQVTLRCSSQSGHNTVSWYQQALGQGPQFIFQYYREEENGRGNFPPRFSGLQFPNYSSELNVNALELDDSALYLCASSLVLAGKETQYFGPGTRLLVL.